Listed below are T cell receptor beta chains from one sample, sequenced in a study of blood T cell repertoires in COVID-19. Only in-frame clones appear in the TCRdb table, and some are missing; sequencing was by immunoSEQ multiplex PCR. The table records fewer than 85,000 clones, around 80% of them present only once. Source material: peripheral blood. These receptors came from a man aged 60 to 69 with active or convalescent COVID-19. Both conserved end residues are part of each CDR3. D genes are given only for firm matches. A row's size may be missing; if present it is once, few, many or a size class.

>TRBV7-8|12|NA|NA|TRBJ1-1
TGTGCCAGCAGCCGGAGGGCCACTGAAGCTTTCTTT
CASSRRATEAFF
>TRBV11-3|15|NA|TRBD1|TRBJ2-3
TGTGCCAGCAGCTCCCGGACAGGGGGTCTGGATACGCAGTATTTT
CASSSRTGGLDTQYF
>TRBV10-3|21|NA|NA|TRBJ2-7
TGTGCCATCACTGTCGTGGGTCCGGGACAGACCTCCCGGGGGGGCCTTAGTGAGCAGTACTTC
CAITVVGPGQTSRGGLSEQYF
>TRBV5-1|15|many|NA|TRBJ2-1
TGCGCCAGCAGCTTGGCTAGCCCTACCTACAATGAGCAGTTCTTC
CASSLASPTYNEQFF
>TRBV6-1|16|NA|NA|TRBJ2-5
TGTGCCAGCAGTGAAGCGCTTCGGGCGGGGCAGGGGACCCAGTACTTC
CASSEALRAGQGTQYF
>TRBV2|14|NA|NA|TRBJ1-6
TGTGCCAGCAGTGAAGCGAGGATAAACTCACCCCTCCACTTT
CASSEARINSPLHF
>TRBV5-1|14|NA|NA|TRBJ2-7
TGCGCCAGCAGCTTGGCTCCGGGAATCTACGAGCAGTACTTC
CASSLAPGIYEQYF
>TRBV6-5|14|NA|TRBD1|TRBJ1-1
TGTGCCAGCAGCAGAGACAGGGGGGCCACTGAAGCTTTCTTT
CASSRDRGATEAFF
>TRBV3-1/TRBV3-2|16|NA|TRBD1|TRBJ1-4
TGTGCCAGCAGCCCCCTACGACAGGGGCGGGGGGAAAAACTGTTTTTT
CASSPLRQGRGEKLFF
>TRBV29-1|12|once|NA|TRBJ2-3
TGCAGCGTTTATCTCGTAACAGATACGCAGTATTTT
CSVYLVTDTQYF
>TRBV15|16|NA|TRBD2|TRBJ2-1
TGTGCCACCAGCAGAGAAGCGGGGGGGTCTTACAATGAGCAGTTCTTC
CATSREAGGSYNEQFF
>TRBV5-1|12|NA|TRBD1|TRBJ2-5
TGCGCCAGCAGCCCGGACAGGCAGGCCCAGTACTTC
CASSPDRQAQYF
>TRBV7-2|17|few|TRBD2|TRBJ2-5
TGTGCCAGCAGCTTAGCCGTCTTCCGGGGGGGGGCTGAGACCCAGTACTTC
CASSLAVFRGGAETQYF
>TRBV7-3|13|NA|TRBD1|TRBJ2-5
TGTGCCAGCAGCTTAATAGGGGGCGAGACCCAGTACTTC
CASSLIGGETQYF
>TRBV28|15|NA|TRBD1|TRBJ2-2
TGTGCCAGCAGCTCGGCCGGGACAGCCTCCGGGGAGCTGTTTTTT
CASSSAGTASGELFF
>TRBV7-9|14|NA|NA|TRBJ1-1
TGTGCCAGCAGCTCACAGAGCATGAACACTGAAGCTTTCTTT
CASSSQSMNTEAFF
>TRBV4-2|14|NA|TRBD2|TRBJ2-7
TGTGCCAGCAGCCAAGTAGCGGGGGGGTATGAGCAGTACTTC
CASSQVAGGYEQYF
>TRBV10-3|14|NA|NA|TRBJ1-2
TGTGCCATCAGTGAGTCGTTCCGAGACTATGGCTACACCTTC
CAISESFRDYGYTF
>TRBV18|16|NA|TRBD1|TRBJ1-2
TGTGCCAGCTCACCGGGACAGGGGACGGCTAACTATGGCTACACCTTC
CASSPGQGTANYGYTF
>TRBV30|11|NA|NA|TRBJ1-1
TGTGCCGGGGGTTGGAGGACTGAAGCTTTCTTT
CAGGWRTEAFF
>TRBV24-1|12|NA|NA|TRBJ1-1
TGTGCCACTGGAACAGGGAGCACTGAAGCTTTCTTT
CATGTGSTEAFF
>TRBV14|18|NA|NA|TRBJ2-5
TGTGCCAGCAGCCAAGATCTCGGCGGGTACACAGCACAAGAGACCCAGTACTTC
CASSQDLGGYTAQETQYF
>TRBV28|17|NA|NA|TRBJ1-5
TGTGCCAGCAGCTTAACTACGCCGGCAGTACTCAATCAGCCCCAGCATTTT
CASSLTTPAVLNQPQHF
>TRBV5-1|15|NA|NA|TRBJ2-2
TGCGCCAGCAGCTTGATGACAGCCGACACCGGGGAGCTGTTTTTT
CASSLMTADTGELFF
>TRBV19|14|NA|NA|TRBJ2-7
TGTGCCAGTAACTCGGGGAACCCCCCCTACGAGCAGTACTTC
CASNSGNPPYEQYF
>TRBV19|15|NA|TRBD2|TRBJ2-3
TGTGCCAGTAACCCAGCGGGGGGGCGCTCAGATACGCAGTATTTT
CASNPAGGRSDTQYF
>TRBV7-2|15|NA|NA|TRBJ2-3
TGTGCCAGCAGCTCCCCAGCGGGTAGCACAGATACGCAGTATTTT
CASSSPAGSTDTQYF
>TRBV5-1|17|NA|NA|TRBJ2-2
TGCGCCAGCAGCTTGGATGCCAGGGCGGCGGACACCGGGGAGCTGTTTTTT
CASSLDARAADTGELFF
>TRBV7-6|17|NA|TRBD2|TRBJ2-3
TGTGCCAGCAGCTTAGAGACAGCGGGGGGAAGCACAGATACGCAGTATTTT
CASSLETAGGSTDTQYF
>TRBV9|16|NA|TRBD1|TRBJ1-4
TGTGCCAGCAGCGAGGGAGACAGGGTATCGGGGGAAAAACTGTTTTTT
CASSEGDRVSGEKLFF
>TRBV5-1|13|many|NA|TRBJ2-1
TGCGCCAGCAGTTTACTATCCGAGAGTGAGCAGTTCTTC
CASSLLSESEQFF
>TRBV5-1|13|NA|TRBD1|TRBJ1-2
TGCGCCAGCAGCTTGGCACAGGGGGAAGGCTACACCTTC
CASSLAQGEGYTF
>TRBV3-1/TRBV3-2|14|NA|TRBD1|TRBJ2-7
TGTGCCAGCAGGGACGGGACAGGGGGCTACGAGCAGTACTTC
CASRDGTGGYEQYF
>TRBV7-9|14|once|TRBD2|TRBJ2-7
TGTGCCAGCAGCTCTAGCGGGGGTCCCTACGAGCAGTACTTC
CASSSSGGPYEQYF
>TRBV10-3|17|NA|TRBD1|TRBJ2-3
TGTGCCATCAGTGAACCGGACAGGGATCAATTCACAGATACGCAGTATTTT
CAISEPDRDQFTDTQYF
>TRBV7-8|17|few|NA|TRBJ1-1
TGTGCCAGCAGCTTGGTAGGGGCGAATGGGCCGACCACTGAAGCTTTCTTT
CASSLVGANGPTTEAFF
>TRBV4-2|18|NA|NA|TRBJ2-3
TGTGCCAGCAGCCGCAGCCTTGGCTGGGGGGGCGACACAGATACGCAGTATTTT
CASSRSLGWGGDTDTQYF
>TRBV5-1|16|few|TRBD1|TRBJ1-1
TGCGCCAGCAGCGTCGGGACAGGGGGAATGATGACTGAAGCTTTCTTT
CASSVGTGGMMTEAFF
>TRBV9|16|NA|NA|TRBJ2-6
TGTGCCAGCAGCGCGGACGGGGTCTCTGGGGCCAACGTCCTGACTTTC
CASSADGVSGANVLTF
>TRBV11-2|16|NA|TRBD1|TRBJ2-7
TGTGCCAGCAGCTTAGGGACAGGCACCCTCTCCTACGAGCAGTACTTC
CASSLGTGTLSYEQYF
>TRBV5-1|22|NA|TRBD1|TRBJ1-1
TGCGCCAGCAGCTTGAGTCTAGGGTTAGGGGGCGCCCCTGGTCGTGAGAACACTGAAGCTTTCTTT
CASSLSLGLGGAPGRENTEAFF
>TRBV19|19|NA|TRBD2|TRBJ2-3
TGTGCCAGTAGTCCCTACTTTCTAGCGGGGGGCATTGGCACAGATACGCAGTATTTT
CASSPYFLAGGIGTDTQYF
>TRBV10-3|15|NA|NA|TRBJ1-1
TGTGCCATCAGTGCCCCAGGGGCCCTGAACACTGAAGCTTTCTTT
CAISAPGALNTEAFF
>TRBV19|17|NA|TRBD2|TRBJ2-5
TGTGCCAGTAGTATCGGGTGGAGCGGGGGACCTCAAGAGACCCAGTACTTC
CASSIGWSGGPQETQYF
>TRBV19|14|NA|NA|TRBJ1-1
TGTGCCAGTAGTATAGGATCGGGGTCCCTGGGAGCTTTCTTT
CASSIGSGSLGAFF
>TRBV2|15|few|NA|TRBJ2-4
TGTGCCAGCAGTGAAGCTGAGATAGCCAAAAACATTCAGTACTTC
CASSEAEIAKNIQYF
>TRBV6-6|14|NA|NA|TRBJ1-2
TGTGCCAGCAGTTACGGGGGAGGAGACTATGGCTACACCTTC
CASSYGGGDYGYTF
>TRBV10-3|14|NA|NA|TRBJ2-1
TGTGCCATCAGTGAGTCCTTAGCTTCTGATGAGCAGTTCTTC
CAISESLASDEQFF
>TRBV7-9|14|NA|NA|TRBJ2-6
TGTGCCAGCAGCCCCTGGCTTCGGGCCAACGTCCTGACTTTC
CASSPWLRANVLTF
>TRBV7-9|19|once|NA|TRBJ2-2
TGTGCCAGCAGTCCATCGCTGGGCCCGCGTAAACGTTACACCGGGGAGCTGTTTTTT
CASSPSLGPRKRYTGELFF
>TRBV19|16|once|NA|TRBJ1-1
TGTGCCAGTAGTCAAGCGAGGGGGTATTCCTACACTGAAGCTTTCTTT
CASSQARGYSYTEAFF
>TRBV6-5|14|few|TRBD1|TRBJ1-1
TGTGCCAGCAGATACCTTTGGACAGGTGGTGAAGCTTTCTTT
CASRYLWTGGEAFF
>TRBV23-1|14|NA|TRBD1|TRBJ2-7
TGCGCCAGCAGCCCGGGGACAGGTCGGAACGAGCAGTACTTC
CASSPGTGRNEQYF
>TRBV19|14|NA|NA|TRBJ1-2
TGTGCCAGTAGCTCCGAAAGGGGCACGGATGGCTACACCTTC
CASSSERGTDGYTF
>TRBV6-6|15|few|NA|TRBJ1-5
TGTGCCAGCAGTTTCACAGCCTATAGCAATCAGCCCCAGCATTTT
CASSFTAYSNQPQHF
>TRBV15|15|NA|NA|TRBJ1-5
TGTGCCACCAGCCTCCTGGTGGCATTCAGTCAGCCCCAGCATTTT
CATSLLVAFSQPQHF
>TRBV25-1|15|NA|TRBD1|TRBJ2-5
TGTGCCAGCAGTGAATTCTCAGGGGGCTGGGAGACCCAGTACTTC
CASSEFSGGWETQYF